Presented here are 10 T cell receptor beta chains from one specimen sequenced in a study of human T cells and chemical hapten exposure. The sample's time point: healthy volunteer bleed at 2 weeks. Total RNA was extracted from unfractionated whole blood. TCRdb analysed the RACE reads with MiXCR anew, one entry per CDR3 protein. Of some 45,000 distinct CDR3 sequences in the sample, roughly 4.1% were seen once. The sample comprised whole blood. Receptors originate from a human donor in good health. Some clones in this sample may be carry-over from other donors' samples.

The chain carries TRBV28 and TRBJ2-3, with D unclear. The CDR3 consists of 11 residues. The germline V gene encodes CDR1 MDHEN and CDR2 SYDVKM. Trimming removed 6 bases from V and 10 bases from J, with 11 bases in between. CDR3 region: CASSLTLPQYF. The CDR3 DNA reads as TGTGCCAGCAGCTTGACTCTTCCGCAGTATTTT.

The genes are TRBV27 and TRBJ1-1; D unclear. The CDR3 has 13 amino acids. Trimming took 5 bases from V and 4 from J, leaving 11 bases between them. CDR1 and CDR2 from the germline V gene are MNHEY and SMNVEV (reference sequence). DNA of the CDR3: TGTGCCAGCAGTGACCGACTTGGCACTGAAGCTTTCTTT. Translating gives CASSDRLGTEAFF.

This clonotype showed up many times. The V call is TRBV20-1, the J call TRBJ2-1; TRBD2 aligns across 12 bases. This CDR3 has 15 residues. CDR1 and CDR2 (germline): DFQATT, SNEGSKA (reference sequence). V shed 6 bases, J shed 2 bases, and the junction held 5 bases outside the gene matches. The CDR3 DNA follows: TGCAGTGCCCCTAGCGGGAGGGGAACCTACAATGAGCAGTTCTTC. Translated, it gives CSAPSGRGTYNEQFF.

Ten or more counts support this clonotype. The CDR3 DNA sequence: TGTGCCATCAGTGGGGACTCTCGCCACGAGCAGTACTTC. It specifies CAISGDSRHEQYF. This chain uses TRBV10-3 with TRBJ2-7; possibly TRBD2 for D (6 bases). Looked up from germline, CDR1 is ENHRY and CDR2 is SYGVKD. This CDR3 contains 13 residues. V lost 4 bases to trimming and J lost 5 bases, with 12 bases between them.

This clonotype has just a few counts. The chain links TRBV30 to TRBJ2-7; 8 nucleotides match TRBD1. Trimming cost V 2 bases and J 2 bases; bases outside gene matches: 5. Germline V gene lookup returns CDR1 GTSNPN and CDR2 SVGIG (reference sequence). This CDR3 contains 14 residues. The CDR3 region is CAWSRETGAYEQYF. For the CDR3, the DNA is TGTGCCTGGAGTCGAGAGACAGGGGCCTACGAGCAGTACTTC. Complete variable domain (other parts from reference TRBV30 and TRBJ2-7): SQTIHQWPATLVQPVGSPLSLECTVEGTSNPNLYWYRQAAGRGLQLLFYSVGIGQISSEVPQNLSASRPQDRQFILSSKKLLLSDSGFYLCAWSRETGAYEQYFGPGTRLTVT.

The table lists this clonotype with many counts. This chain connects TRBV27 to TRBJ2-1; TRBD2 matches at 8 bases. The CDR3 runs to 19 residues. The V gene end was trimmed by 0 bases and the J gene end by 0 bases; junction bases not matched to a gene: 10. The germline V gene encodes CDR1 MNHEY and CDR2 SMNVEV (reference sequence). For the CDR3, the DNA is TGTGCCAGCAGTTTATCTCCGCGGGAGGCCTCTTCCTCCTACAATGAGCAGTTCTTC. This encodes CASSLSPREASSSYNEQFF.

This clonotype was seen repeatedly, ten times or more. The chain is built from TRBV11-2 and TRBJ1-2, with no clear D. In germline, CDR1 is SGHAT, CDR2 FQNNGV. V gave up 4 bases and J gave up 3 bases, with 12 bases separating them. The CDR3 is 14 amino acids. The CDR3 DNA sequence: TGTGCCAGCAGCTCTGGGCGGGGATACTATGGCTACACCTTC. Encoded protein: CASSSGRGYYGYTF.

The sample holds many counts of this clonotype. The V gene is TRBV29-1, the J gene TRBJ1-2; TRBD1 matches at 9 bases. This CDR3 comprises 13 residues. V shed 7 bases, J shed 8 bases, and the junction held 11 bases outside the gene matches. Germline assignment: CDR1 SQVTM and CDR2 ANQGSEA. The CDR3 DNA reads TGCAGCGGCCAGTCCCGGGACAGGGAAGGCTACACCTTC. This codes for CSGQSRDREGYTF.

This clonotype has ten or more counts. The V gene is TRBV6-5, the J gene TRBJ2-3, with 7 positions matching TRBD2. This CDR3 is 16 amino acids long. J gave up 0 bases and V 7 bases, and 10 bases lay outside the gene matches. The germline V gene has CDR1 MNHEY and CDR2 SVGAGI. Here the CDR3 DNA reads TGTGCCAGCATGTCGGGCGGGAGCGTCAGCACAGATACGCAGTATTTT. Residues: CASMSGGSVSTDTQYF.

In this sample, this clonotype turned up many times. The V gene is TRBV3-1, the J gene TRBJ1-2; unclear D gene. Per the germline V gene, CDR1 is LGHDT and CDR2 is YNNKEL (reference sequence). The CDR3 is made up of 16 amino acids. The V end was cut by 1 base, the J end by 2 bases, with 14 bases between. CDR3 coding DNA: TGTGCCAGCAGCCAAGGGCGTCCGGTCATCAACTATGGCTACACCTTC. Its translation is CASSQGRPVINYGYTF.